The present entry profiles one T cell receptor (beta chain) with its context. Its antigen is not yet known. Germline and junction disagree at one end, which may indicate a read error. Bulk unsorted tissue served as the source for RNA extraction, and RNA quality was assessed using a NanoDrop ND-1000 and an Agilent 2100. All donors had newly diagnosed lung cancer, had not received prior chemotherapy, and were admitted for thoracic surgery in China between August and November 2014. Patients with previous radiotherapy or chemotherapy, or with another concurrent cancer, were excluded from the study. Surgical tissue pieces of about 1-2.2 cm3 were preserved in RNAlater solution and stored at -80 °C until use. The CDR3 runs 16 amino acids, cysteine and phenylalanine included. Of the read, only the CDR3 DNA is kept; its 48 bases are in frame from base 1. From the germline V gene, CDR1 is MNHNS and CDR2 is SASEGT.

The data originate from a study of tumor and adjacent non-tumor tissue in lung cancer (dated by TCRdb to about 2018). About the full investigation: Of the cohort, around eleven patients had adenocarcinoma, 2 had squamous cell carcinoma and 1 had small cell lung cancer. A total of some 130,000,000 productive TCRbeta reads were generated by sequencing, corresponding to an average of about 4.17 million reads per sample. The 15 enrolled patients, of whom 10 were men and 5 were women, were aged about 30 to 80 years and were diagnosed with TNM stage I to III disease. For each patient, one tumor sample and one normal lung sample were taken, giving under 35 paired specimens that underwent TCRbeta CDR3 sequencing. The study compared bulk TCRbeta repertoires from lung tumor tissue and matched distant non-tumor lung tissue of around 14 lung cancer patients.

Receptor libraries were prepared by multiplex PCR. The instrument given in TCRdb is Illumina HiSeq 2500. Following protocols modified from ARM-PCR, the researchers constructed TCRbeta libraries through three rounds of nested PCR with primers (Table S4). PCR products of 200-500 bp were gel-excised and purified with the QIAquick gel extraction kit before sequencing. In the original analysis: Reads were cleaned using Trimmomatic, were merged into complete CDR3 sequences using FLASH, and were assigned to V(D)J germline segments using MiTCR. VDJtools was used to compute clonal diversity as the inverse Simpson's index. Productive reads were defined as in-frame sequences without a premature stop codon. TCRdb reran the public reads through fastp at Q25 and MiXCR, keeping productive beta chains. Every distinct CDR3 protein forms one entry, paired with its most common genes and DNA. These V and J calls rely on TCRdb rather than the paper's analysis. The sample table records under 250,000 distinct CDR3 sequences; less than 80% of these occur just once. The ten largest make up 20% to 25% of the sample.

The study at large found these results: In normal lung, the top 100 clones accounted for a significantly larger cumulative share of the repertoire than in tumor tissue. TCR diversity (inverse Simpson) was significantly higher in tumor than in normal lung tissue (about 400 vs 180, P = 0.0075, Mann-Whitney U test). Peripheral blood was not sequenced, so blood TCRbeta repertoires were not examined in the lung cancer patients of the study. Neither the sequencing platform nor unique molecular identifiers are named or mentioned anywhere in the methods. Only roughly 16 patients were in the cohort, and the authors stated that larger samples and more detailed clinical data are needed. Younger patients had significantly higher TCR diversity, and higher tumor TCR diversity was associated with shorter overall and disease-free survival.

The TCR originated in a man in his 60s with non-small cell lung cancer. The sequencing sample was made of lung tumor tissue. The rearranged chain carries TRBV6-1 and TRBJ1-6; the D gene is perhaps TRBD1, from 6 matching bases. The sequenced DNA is TGTGACAGCACCAGAACTCACAGGGATCGGAATTCACCCCTCCACTTT. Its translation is CDSTRTHRDRNSPLHF.